The rows below give T cell receptor beta chains drawn from one sample of a study of cytomegalovirus exposure and HLA in healthy donors. The data were produced by immunoSEQ multiplex PCR, yet TCRdb's version contains in-frame clones alone and is incomplete. The sample holds fewer than 150,000 clones, 15% seen once. What was sequenced was PBMCs. Receptors were obtained from a young woman in good health and CMV-seronegative. CDR3s include the opening cysteine and the closing phenylalanine or tryptophan. The D gene is left open where the match is weak. The size of a clone is reported for some rows only, either as once, few or many, or as a class for expanded clones.

clone_size j_call v_call d_call cdr3_nt cdr3_aa
- TRBJ1-5 TRBV19 - TGTGCCAGTAGTATAGCCAACCACAGGGTTAACCAGCCCCAGCATTTT CASSIANHRVNQPQHF
- TRBJ1-2 TRBV19 TRBD1 TGTGCCAGTAGTCCAGGACAGGTGTCCTTCTATGGCTACACCTTC CASSPGQVSFYGYTF
- TRBJ2-7 TRBV6-1 - TGTGCCAGCAGCTCGGGGGAGCAGTACTTC CASSSGEQYF
- TRBJ2-1 TRBV2 TRBD2 TGTGCCAGCAGTGGCGTAGCGGGAGGGGAGCAGTTCTTC CASSGVAGGEQFF
- TRBJ2-1 TRBV11-1 TRBD1 TGTGCCAGCAGCCTGGACAGGGAGCACTACAATGAGCAGTTCTTC CASSLDREHYNEQFF
- TRBJ2-1 TRBV7-2 - TGTGCCAGCAGCCCAGGGGCAGGGAGGGGTCAGAATGAGCAGTTCTTC CASSPGAGRGQNEQFF
few TRBJ2-7 TRBV6-6 TRBD1 TGTGCCAGCAGTTACGGGACAGGGAACTACGAGCAGTACTTC CASSYGTGNYEQYF
few TRBJ2-7 TRBV19 TRBD1 TGTGCCAGTAGAAGACAGGGTACCTACGAGCAGTACTTC CASRRQGTYEQYF
few TRBJ2-3 TRBV5-1 TRBD2 TGCGCCAGCAGCGACGGGACTAGCTCTGATACGCAGTATTTT CASSDGTSSDTQYF
- TRBJ2-7 TRBV28 - TGTGCCAGCAGGGAAACTGGAGGGGCCGGGAACTACGAGCAGTACTTC CASRETGGAGNYEQYF
- TRBJ1-3 TRBV5-1 - TGCGCCAGCAGCTCCGGTACGACAGGCTCTGGAAACACCATATATTTT CASSSGTTGSGNTIYF
- TRBJ2-3 TRBV7-3 - TGTGCCAGCAGCTTAAACGGGAAGGGAGATACGCAGTATTTT CASSLNGKGDTQYF
few TRBJ2-7 TRBV18 - TGTGCCAGCTCGCCTCTCAGGGTCGACGAGCAGTACTTC CASSPLRVDEQYF
- TRBJ2-1 TRBV5-4 TRBD1 TGTGCCAGCAGCCTATCCCAGGACAGGGCCCCTGATGAGCAGTTCTTC CASSLSQDRAPDEQFF
few TRBJ1-2 TRBV30 - TGTGCCTGGATGGGTACACAGGGAAGCTATGGCTACACCTTC CAWMGTQGSYGYTF
few TRBJ2-7 TRBV5-1 TRBD1 TGCGCCAGCAGCCCAAACCCGGGACAGGGGGGCAACGAGCAGTACTTC CASSPNPGQGGNEQYF
few TRBJ2-7 TRBV25-1 TRBD1 TGTGCCAGCAGCTCGCCCAGACAGGGCTCCTACGAGCAGTACTTC CASSSPRQGSYEQYF
few TRBJ2-1 TRBV6-5 TRBD2 TGTGCCAGCAGTTCCCCAGCGGGAGTAACCTACAATGAGCAGTTCTTC CASSSPAGVTYNEQFF
- TRBJ2-2 TRBV5-1 - TGCGCCAGCAGCTTGACAGGATCCGACACCGGGGAGCTGTTTTTT CASSLTGSDTGELFF
- TRBJ1-1 TRBV5-6 - TGTGCCAGCAGCTTGGCCCCGGGGGGTGGCACTGAAGCTTTCTTT CASSLAPGGGTEAFF
few TRBJ2-3 TRBV2 TRBD1 TGTGCCAGCAGTGCGGGACAGGGGACAGATACGCAGTATTTT CASSAGQGTDTQYF
- TRBJ2-7 TRBV7-7 TRBD2 TGTGCCAGCAGTGCGAGCGGGGGGGACGAGCAGTACTTC CASSASGGDEQYF
few TRBJ2-1 TRBV21-1 - TGTGCCACAGCAGGCCTCATCTACAATGAGCAGTTCTTC CATAGLIYNEQFF
many TRBJ1-4 TRBV5-1 TRBD1 TGCGCCAGCAGCTTGGAGACAGGGGGCGGTGAAAAACTGTTTTTT CASSLETGGGEKLFF
- TRBJ1-1 TRBV30 - TGTGCCTGGACTAAACAGGGGAACACTGAAGCTTTCTTT CAWTKQGNTEAFF
- TRBJ1-5 TRBV7-9 - TGTGCCAGCAGCACCGGCAGGGAGGTTCAGCCCCAGCATTTT CASSTGREVQPQHF
- TRBJ2-2 TRBV9 - TGTGCCAGCAGCGTAGGCGGTTTACACACCGGGGAGCTGTTTTTT CASSVGGLHTGELFF
- TRBJ1-2 TRBV9 - TGTGCCAGCAGCTCCAAGGCGGGTCCTGGCTACACCTTC CASSSKAGPGYTF
- TRBJ2-7 TRBV6-4 TRBD1 TGTGCCGGATCGGACAGGGACAACGAGCAGTACTTC CAGSDRDNEQYF
- TRBJ1-1 TRBV10-3 - TGTGCCACCCTAAGAGGGTTAAACACTGAAGCTTTCTTT CATLRGLNTEAFF
- TRBJ2-7 TRBV29-1 TRBD2 TGCAGCGTTTTCACGGGGGAGGGACACGAGCAGTACTTC CSVFTGEGHEQYF
- TRBJ1-2 TRBV6-6 TRBD1 TGTGCCAGCAGTTACCCCGGGACAGCCAACTATGGCTACACCTTC CASSYPGTANYGYTF
- TRBJ1-1 TRBV6-5 - TGTGCCAGCAGCCGACAGAGGAACACTGAAGCTTTCTTT CASSRQRNTEAFF
- TRBJ2-3 TRBV6-4 TRBD2 TGTGCCAGCAGTCGACTAGCGGGAGCCACAGATACGCAGTATTTT CASSRLAGATDTQYF
few TRBJ1-4 TRBV15 TRBD1 TGTGCCACCAGCACCGGCAGGGGGAATGAAAAACTGTTTTTT CATSTGRGNEKLFF
few TRBJ2-1 TRBV5-4 - TGTGCCAGCAGCTTGGAGAGCGGGCACAATGAGCAGTTCTTC CASSLESGHNEQFF
- TRBJ2-2 TRBV27 TRBD2 TGTGCCAGCAGTTCTGTAGCGGGAGACTGGACCGGGGAGCTGTTTTTT CASSSVAGDWTGELFF
- TRBJ2-7 TRBV5-1 TRBD1 TGCGCCAGCAGCTTGGTGACAGGGGGTGCCTACGAGCAGTACTTC CASSLVTGGAYEQYF
- TRBJ2-7 TRBV28 - TGTGCCAGCAGCCCTCCGGGACTCGCCTACGAGCAGTACTTC CASSPPGLAYEQYF
- TRBJ2-2 TRBV9 - TGTGCCAGCAGCGCCAGCGGGACAACCCTTAGGGAGCTGTTTTTT CASSASGTTLRELFF
few TRBJ1-2 TRBV5-1 - TGCGCCAGCAGCTTGGTGTCAGGTCCTAACTATGGCTACACCTTC CASSLVSGPNYGYTF
- TRBJ2-1 TRBV7-3 TRBD2 TGTGCCAGCAGCTTTCGGGCGGGGGGAGACCAGCAGTTCTTC CASSFRAGGDQQFF
- TRBJ2-7 TRBV6-5 - TGTGCCAGCAGTGACCACAGGGAAATCCACGAGCAGTACTTC CASSDHREIHEQYF
- TRBJ2-7 TRBV23-1 - TGCGCCCGAATCGGGACCCGGCGGGGTGAGCAGTACTTC CARIGTRRGEQYF
- TRBJ2-7 TRBV19 TRBD2 TGTGCCACCCACGGGGGGGCGGAGCAGTACTTC CATHGGAEQYF
- TRBJ2-2 TRBV9 - TGTGCCAGCAGCGTAGGATCCCAGGCCGTGGCCGGGGAGCTGTTTTTT CASSVGSQAVAGELFF